This T cell receptor (beta chain) emerged from a study of CD8 T cells in ankylosing spondylitis. It was by quantitative 5'-RACE with molecular barcodes that TCR beta libraries were made. TCRdb analysed the 5' RACE reads with MiXCR anew, one entry per CDR3 protein. The sample consists of roughly 91,000 distinct CDR3 sequences, roughly 8.3% of them appearing once. Findings and limits, study-wide: Blood from ankylosing spondylitis patients appeared to carry a characteristic roughly 8-variant TCR beta motif. Some motif variants had been reported before (in reactive arthritis synovial fluid and blood).

Worth noting for this clonotype: What it binds is not known.

CDR3 length: 13 amino acids. CDR1 and CDR2 (germline): SGHVS, FQNEAQ. The V gene end was trimmed by 5 bases and the J gene end by 2 bases; junction bases not matched to a gene: 2. This clonotype originated in a male donor with ankylosing spondylitis or in good health (not recorded which). The chain combines TRBV7-8 with TRBJ1-2, with 7 bases matching TRBD1. Input material: blood, either unsorted or a sorted T cell fraction (not recorded which). Written as DNA, the CDR3 is TGTGCCAGCAGCGTGGACAGGAACTATGGCTACACCTTC. Translated: CASSVDRNYGYTF. Full variable domain (remainder filled in from reference TRBV7-8 and TRBJ1-2): GAGVSQSPRYKVAKRGQDVALRCDPISGHVSLFWYQQALGQGPEFLTYFQNEAQLDKSGLPSDRFFAERPEGSVSTLKIQRTQQEDSAVYLCASSVDRNYGYTFGSGTRLTVV.